The 2 T cell receptor beta chains below all came from one sample that was sequenced in a study of T cells in Graves' hyperthyroidism and ophthalmopathy (dated by TCRdb to the late 2010s). The protocol used for the library was multiplex PCR. Reads for this sample came from an Illumina HiSeq 2000. Amplification of TCR beta CDR3 regions was carried out from RNA transcripts. The TCR CDR3 was subjected to a first round of RT-PCR using the HTBI primer set and the Qiagen OneStep RT-PCR kit. TCRdb took the public reads, trimmed them with fastp at Q25, ran MiXCR for clone calling and kept in-frame beta chains. Rows with a matching CDR3 protein are joined into one entry that keeps the most common DNA and genes. The sample yields approximately 210,000 distinct CDR3 sequences; approximately 17% were counted once. The leading ten clones occupy 50% of the sample. The specimen sequenced was blood. The receptors were sampled from a man over 45 with Graves' hyperthyroidism.

The genes are TRBV7-8 and TRBJ2-1, with 11 bases matching TRBD2. This CDR3 region has 15 residues. Losses at the gene ends were 4 bases for V and 5 bases for J; bases not matched to a gene: 4. CDR1 is SGHVS and CDR2 is FQNEAQ in the germline V gene. CDR3 coding DNA: TGTGCCAGCAGCTCCCAACTAGCGGGAGACAATGAGCAGTTCTTC. Protein product: CASSSQLAGDNEQFF.

This clonotype appeared a few times. This chain connects TRBV6-6 to TRBJ2-3, with D tentatively TRBD2 (6 bases). V was cut by 2 bases and J by 0 bases, with 9 bases left in between. CDR1 and CDR2 from the germline V gene are MNHNY and SVGAGI (reference sequence). This CDR3 is 15 amino acids long. Here the CDR3 reads CASSYGAGSTDTQYF. DNA of the CDR3: TGTGCCAGCAGTTACGGGGCGGGGAGCACAGATACGCAGTATTTT.